The sequence of this T cell receptor (beta chain) was determined in a study of blood T cells in healthy people across ages. The use of a sample-barcoded 5' primer and a J-beta primer mix characterized a second PCR of about 7 to 12 cycles. Each of the cDNA molecules was tagged by a template-switch adaptor with 12 random nucleotides. TCRdb ran MiXCR on the 5' RACE reads and lists one entry per CDR3 protein. Of some 1.7 million distinct CDR3 sequences in the sample, 28% were seen once. Germline lookup yields CDR1 MNHEY and CDR2 SVGEGT. V gave up 6 bases and J gave up 0 bases; unmatched junction bases: 4. The CDR3 length is 15 residues.

The sequence was collected from a woman between 25 and 40 years old in good health. The chain links TRBV6-2 or TRBV6-3 to TRBJ2-7, with 11 bases that match TRBD1. The specimen was blood. CDR3 in amino acids: CASRPGQGGSYEQYF. The CDR3 DNA reads as TGTGCCAGCAGACCGGGACAGGGGGGCTCCTACGAGCAGTACTTC.